This T cell receptor (beta chain) derives from a study of blood T cells in healthy people across ages. Overall study: In model experiments, template switching was able to capture about one barcoded beta molecule for every two T cells that were present.

General observations from the study: The unknown donor CMV status may have confounded expanded clonotype changes.

To note about this clonotype: Its antigen is not known.

Primed by a sample-barcoded 5' primer and a J-beta primer mix, a second PCR proceeded for 7 to 11 cycles. A template-switch adaptor containing 12 random nucleotides labeled each cDNA molecule. From the 5' RACE reads, TCRdb called clonotypes with MiXCR, one entry per CDR3 protein. Of about 780,000 distinct CDR3 sequences listed, around half are singletons. The CDR3 consists of 18 residues. The J segment lost 8 bases and the V segment lost 4 bases, leaving 14 bases of the junction unmatched. From germline, CDR1 is SEHNR and CDR2 FQNEAQ (reference sequence). The sequencing sample was made of blood. The J gene is TRBJ2-1, the V gene TRBV7-9; TRBD2 matches at 13 bases. The receptor was derived from a man at least 80 years old in good health. The chain's CDR3 is CASSSGTGGLAGVDEQFF. CDR3 DNA: TGTGCCAGCAGCTCCGGGACAGGCGGACTAGCGGGAGTCGATGAGCAGTTCTTC.